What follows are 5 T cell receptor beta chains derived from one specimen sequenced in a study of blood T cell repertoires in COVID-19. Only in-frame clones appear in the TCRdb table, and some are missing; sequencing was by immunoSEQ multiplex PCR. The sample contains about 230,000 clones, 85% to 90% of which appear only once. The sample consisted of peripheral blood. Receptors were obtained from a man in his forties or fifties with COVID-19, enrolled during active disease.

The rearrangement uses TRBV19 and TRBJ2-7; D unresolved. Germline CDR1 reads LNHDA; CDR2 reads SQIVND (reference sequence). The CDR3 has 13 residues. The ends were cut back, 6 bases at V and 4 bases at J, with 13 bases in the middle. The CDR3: CASRQQPAYEQYF. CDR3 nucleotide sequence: TGTGCCAGTAGACAGCAGCCGGCGTACGAGCAGTACTTC.

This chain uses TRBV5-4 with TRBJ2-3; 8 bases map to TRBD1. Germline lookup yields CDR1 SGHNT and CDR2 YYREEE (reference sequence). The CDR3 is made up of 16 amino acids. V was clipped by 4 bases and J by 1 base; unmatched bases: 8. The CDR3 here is CASSVPSGQGTDTQYF. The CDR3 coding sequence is TGTGCCAGCAGCGTCCCTTCGGGACAGGGCACAGATACGCAGTATTTT.

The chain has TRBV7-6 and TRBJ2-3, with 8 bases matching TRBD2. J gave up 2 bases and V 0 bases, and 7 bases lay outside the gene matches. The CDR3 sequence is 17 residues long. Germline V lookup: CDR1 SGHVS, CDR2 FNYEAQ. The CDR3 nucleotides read TGTGCCAGCAGCTTAGCTGTCGGGGGGGCGAACACAGATACGCAGTATTTT. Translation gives CASSLAVGGANTDTQYF.

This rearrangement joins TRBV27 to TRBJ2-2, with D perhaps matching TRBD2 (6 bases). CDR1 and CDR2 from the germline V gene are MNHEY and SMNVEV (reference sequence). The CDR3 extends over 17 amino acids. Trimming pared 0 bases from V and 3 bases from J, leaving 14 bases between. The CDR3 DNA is TGTGCCAGCAGTTTATCGCTAGGAGGGTTGCACACCGGGGAGCTGTTTTTT. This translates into CASSLSLGGLHTGELFF.

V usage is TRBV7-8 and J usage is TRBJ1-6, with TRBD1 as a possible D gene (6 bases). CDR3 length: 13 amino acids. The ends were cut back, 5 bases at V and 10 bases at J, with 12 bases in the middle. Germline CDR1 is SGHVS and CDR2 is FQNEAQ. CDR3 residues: CASSRRGDSPLHF. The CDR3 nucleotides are TGTGCCAGCAGCCGCAGGGGAGACTCACCCCTCCACTTT.